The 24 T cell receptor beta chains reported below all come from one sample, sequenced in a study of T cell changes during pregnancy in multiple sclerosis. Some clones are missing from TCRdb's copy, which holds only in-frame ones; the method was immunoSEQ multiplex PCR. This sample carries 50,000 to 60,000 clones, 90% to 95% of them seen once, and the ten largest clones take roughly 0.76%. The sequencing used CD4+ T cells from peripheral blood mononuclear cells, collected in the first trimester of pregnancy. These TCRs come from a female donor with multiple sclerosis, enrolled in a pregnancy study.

Written as DNA, the CDR3 is TGTGCCAGCAGCTTGGGTGGGACAGGGGGCCAAGAGACCCAGTACTTC. Amino acids: CASSLGGTGGQETQYF. V gene TRBV5-5 combines with J gene TRBJ2-5, with 11 bases aligning to TRBD1. The CDR3 runs to 16 residues. Germline V CDR1 and CDR2: SGHKS, YYEKEE (reference sequence). V was pared by 0 bases and J by 1 base, with 2 bases of the junction left unmatched.

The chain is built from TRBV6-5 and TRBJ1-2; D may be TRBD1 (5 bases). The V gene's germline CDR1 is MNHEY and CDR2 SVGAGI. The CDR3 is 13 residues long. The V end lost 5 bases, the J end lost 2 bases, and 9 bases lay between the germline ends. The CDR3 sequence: CASSQTVNYGYTF. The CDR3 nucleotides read TGTGCCAGCAGTCAGACAGTGAACTATGGCTACACCTTC.

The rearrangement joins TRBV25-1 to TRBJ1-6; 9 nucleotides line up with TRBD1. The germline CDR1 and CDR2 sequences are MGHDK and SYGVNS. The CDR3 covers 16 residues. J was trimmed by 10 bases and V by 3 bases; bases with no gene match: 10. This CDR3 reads CASSDSRTGAQSPLHF. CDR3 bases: TGTGCCAGCAGTGATTCTCGGACAGGGGCACAATCACCCCTCCACTTT.

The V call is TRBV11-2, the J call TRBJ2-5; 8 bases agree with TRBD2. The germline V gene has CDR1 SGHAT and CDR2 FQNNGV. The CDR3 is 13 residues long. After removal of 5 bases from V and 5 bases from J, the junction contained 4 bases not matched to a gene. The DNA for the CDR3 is TGTGCCAGCAGCAGCGGGGGTGGGGAGACCCAGTACTTC. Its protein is CASSSGGGETQYF.

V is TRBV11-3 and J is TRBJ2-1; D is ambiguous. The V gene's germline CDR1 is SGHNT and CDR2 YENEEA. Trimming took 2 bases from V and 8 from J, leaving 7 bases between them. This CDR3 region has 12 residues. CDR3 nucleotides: TGTGCCAGCAGCTTATCTACCCATGAGCAGTTCTTC. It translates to CASSLSTHEQFF.

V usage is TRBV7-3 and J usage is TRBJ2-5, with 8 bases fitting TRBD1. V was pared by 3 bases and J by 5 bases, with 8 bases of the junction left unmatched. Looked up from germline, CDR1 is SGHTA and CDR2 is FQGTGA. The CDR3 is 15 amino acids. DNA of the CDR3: TGTGCCAGCAGCTTGGGACAGGCGGTAGGGGAGACCCAGTACTTC. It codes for CASSLGQAVGETQYF.

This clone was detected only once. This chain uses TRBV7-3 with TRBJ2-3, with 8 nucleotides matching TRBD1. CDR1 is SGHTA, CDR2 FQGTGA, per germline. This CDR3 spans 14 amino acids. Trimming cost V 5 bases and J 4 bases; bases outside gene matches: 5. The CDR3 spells CASSPRQGPDTQYF. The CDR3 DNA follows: TGTGCCAGCAGCCCCCGACAGGGGCCAGATACGCAGTATTTT.

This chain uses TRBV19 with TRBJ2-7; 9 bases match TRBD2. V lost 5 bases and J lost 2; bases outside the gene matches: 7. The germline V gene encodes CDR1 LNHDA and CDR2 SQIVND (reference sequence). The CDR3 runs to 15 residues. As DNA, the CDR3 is TGTGCCAGTAGTCCGAGACGCGGGGGGGCCTACGAGCAGTACTTC. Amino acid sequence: CASSPRRGGAYEQYF.

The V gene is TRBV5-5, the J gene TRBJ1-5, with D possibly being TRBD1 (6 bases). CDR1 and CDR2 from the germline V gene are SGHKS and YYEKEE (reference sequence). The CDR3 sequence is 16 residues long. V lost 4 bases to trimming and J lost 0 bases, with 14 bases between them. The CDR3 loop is CASSPGHSYSNQPQHF. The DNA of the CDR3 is TGTGCCAGCAGCCCGGGACACAGCTATAGCAATCAGCCCCAGCATTTT.

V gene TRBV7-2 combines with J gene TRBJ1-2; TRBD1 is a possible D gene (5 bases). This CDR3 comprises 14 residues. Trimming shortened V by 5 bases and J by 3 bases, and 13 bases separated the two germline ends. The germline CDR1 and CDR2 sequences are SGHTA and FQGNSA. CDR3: CASSLPGTHYGYTF. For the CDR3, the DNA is TGTGCCAGCAGCCTCCCCGGGACTCACTATGGCTACACCTTC.

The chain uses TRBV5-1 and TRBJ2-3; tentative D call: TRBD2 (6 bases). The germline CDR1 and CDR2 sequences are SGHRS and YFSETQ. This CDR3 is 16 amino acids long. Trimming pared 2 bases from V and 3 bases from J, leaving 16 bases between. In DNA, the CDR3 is TGCGCCAGCAGCTTCGGGGGACCCTCAGGAACAGATACGCAGTATTTT. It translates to CASSFGGPSGTDTQYF.

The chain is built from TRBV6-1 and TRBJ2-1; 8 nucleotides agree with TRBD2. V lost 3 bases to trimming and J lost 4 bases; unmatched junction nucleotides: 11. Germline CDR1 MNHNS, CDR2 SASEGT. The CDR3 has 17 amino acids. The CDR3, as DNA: TGTGCCAGCAGTGACTGGGGTGGGCGGGGGGCATACAATGAGCAGTTCTTC. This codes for CASSDWGGRGAYNEQFF.

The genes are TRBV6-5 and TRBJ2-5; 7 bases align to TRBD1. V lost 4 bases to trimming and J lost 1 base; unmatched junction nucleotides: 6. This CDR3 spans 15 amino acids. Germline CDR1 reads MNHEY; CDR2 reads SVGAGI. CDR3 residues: CASSSLGTAQETQYF. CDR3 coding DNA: TGTGCCAGCAGTTCCCTCGGGACAGCCCAAGAGACCCAGTACTTC.

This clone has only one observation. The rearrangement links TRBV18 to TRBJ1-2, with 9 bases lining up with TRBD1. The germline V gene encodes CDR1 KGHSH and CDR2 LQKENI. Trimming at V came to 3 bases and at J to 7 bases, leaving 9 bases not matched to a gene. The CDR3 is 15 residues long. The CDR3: CASSPWDRVKSGYTF. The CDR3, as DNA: TGTGCCAGCTCACCTTGGGACAGGGTAAAGTCTGGCTACACCTTC.

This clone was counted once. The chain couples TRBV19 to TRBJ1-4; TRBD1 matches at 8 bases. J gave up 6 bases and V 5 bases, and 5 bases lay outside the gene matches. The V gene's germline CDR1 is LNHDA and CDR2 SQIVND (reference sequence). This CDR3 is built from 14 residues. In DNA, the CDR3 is TGTGCCAGTAGTTCCATGACAGGGGATGAAAAACTGTTTTTT. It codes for CASSSMTGDEKLFF.

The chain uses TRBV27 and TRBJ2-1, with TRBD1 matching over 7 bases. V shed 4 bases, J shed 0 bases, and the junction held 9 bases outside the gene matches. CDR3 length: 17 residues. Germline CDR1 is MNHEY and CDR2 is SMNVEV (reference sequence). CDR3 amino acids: CASSSRITGDSYNEQFF. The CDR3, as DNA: TGTGCCAGCAGTTCCAGAATTACAGGGGACTCCTACAATGAGCAGTTCTTC.

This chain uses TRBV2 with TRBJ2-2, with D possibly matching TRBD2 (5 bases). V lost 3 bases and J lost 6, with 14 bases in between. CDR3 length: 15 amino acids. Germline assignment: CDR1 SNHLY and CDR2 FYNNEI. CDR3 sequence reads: CASSERARAAGELFF. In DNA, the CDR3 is TGTGCCAGCAGTGAGCGGGCAAGGGCGGCCGGGGAGCTGTTTTTT.

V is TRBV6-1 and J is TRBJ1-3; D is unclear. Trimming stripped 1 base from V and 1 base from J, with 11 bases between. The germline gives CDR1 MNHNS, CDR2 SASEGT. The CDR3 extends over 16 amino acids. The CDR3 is CASSEVLGPSGNTIYF. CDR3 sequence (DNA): TGTGCCAGCAGTGAAGTGCTGGGCCCGTCTGGAAACACCATATATTTT.

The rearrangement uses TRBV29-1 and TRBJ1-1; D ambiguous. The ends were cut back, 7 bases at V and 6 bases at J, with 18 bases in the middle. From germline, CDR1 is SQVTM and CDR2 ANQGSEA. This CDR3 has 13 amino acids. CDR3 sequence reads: CSAPEQMGAEAFF. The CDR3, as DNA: TGCAGCGCTCCCGAACAGATGGGCGCTGAAGCTTTCTTT.

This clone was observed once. The CDR3 loop reads CASSQVGSSGTYNEQFF. The CDR3 nucleotides read TGTGCCAGCAGCCAAGTAGGGTCTAGCGGGACCTACAATGAGCAGTTCTTC. V gene TRBV4-2 combines with J gene TRBJ2-1; 9 bases are a match to TRBD2. CDR3 length equals 17 residues. V dropped 1 base and J dropped 2; count of bases not matched to a gene: 6. Per germline, CDR1 LGHNA and CDR2 YNFKEQ.

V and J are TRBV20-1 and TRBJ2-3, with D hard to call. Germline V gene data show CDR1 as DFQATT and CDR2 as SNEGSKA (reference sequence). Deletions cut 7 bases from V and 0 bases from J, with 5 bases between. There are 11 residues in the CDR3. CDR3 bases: TGCAGTGTCTCTAGCACAGATACGCAGTATTTT. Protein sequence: CSVSSTDTQYF.

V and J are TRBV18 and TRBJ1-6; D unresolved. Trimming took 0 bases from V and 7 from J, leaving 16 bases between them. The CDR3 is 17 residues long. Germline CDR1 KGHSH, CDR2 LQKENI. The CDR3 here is CASSPPFSARANSPLHF. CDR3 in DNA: TGTGCCAGCTCACCACCGTTCTCAGCCCGAGCGAATTCACCCCTCCACTTT. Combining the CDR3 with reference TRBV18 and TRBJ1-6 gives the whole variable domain NAGVMQNPRHLVRRRGQEARLRCSPMKGHSHVYWYRQLPEEGLKFMVYLQKENIIDESGMPKERFSAEFPKEGPSILRIQQVVRGDSAAYFCASSPPFSARANSPLHFGNGTRLTVT.

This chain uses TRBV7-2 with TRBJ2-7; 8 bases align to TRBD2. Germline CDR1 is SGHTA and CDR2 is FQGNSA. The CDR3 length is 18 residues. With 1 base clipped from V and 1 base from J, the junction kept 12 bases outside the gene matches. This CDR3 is CASSLVPSGGLPSYEQYF. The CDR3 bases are TGTGCCAGCAGCTTAGTACCTTCGGGGGGGCTCCCATCCTACGAGCAGTACTTC.

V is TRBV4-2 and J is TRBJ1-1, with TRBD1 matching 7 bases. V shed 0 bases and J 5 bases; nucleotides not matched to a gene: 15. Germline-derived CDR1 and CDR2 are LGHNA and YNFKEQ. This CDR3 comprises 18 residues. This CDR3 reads CASSQDPQGNGGKTEAFF. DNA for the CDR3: TGTGCCAGCAGCCAAGATCCACAGGGGAATGGGGGGAAGACTGAAGCTTTCTTT.